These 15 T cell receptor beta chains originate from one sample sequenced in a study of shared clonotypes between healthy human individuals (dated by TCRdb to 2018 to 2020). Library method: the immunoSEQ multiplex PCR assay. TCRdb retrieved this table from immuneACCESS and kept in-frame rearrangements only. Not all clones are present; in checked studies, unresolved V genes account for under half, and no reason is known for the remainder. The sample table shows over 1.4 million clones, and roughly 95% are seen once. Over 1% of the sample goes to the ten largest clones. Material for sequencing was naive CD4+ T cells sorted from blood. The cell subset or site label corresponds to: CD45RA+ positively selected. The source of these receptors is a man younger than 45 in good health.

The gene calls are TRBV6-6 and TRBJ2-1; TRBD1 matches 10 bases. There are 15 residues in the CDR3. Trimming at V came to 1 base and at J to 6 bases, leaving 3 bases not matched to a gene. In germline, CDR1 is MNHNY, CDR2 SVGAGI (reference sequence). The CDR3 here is CASSYFRDRGNEQFF. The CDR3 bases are TGTGCCAGCAGTTACTTCCGGGACAGGGGCAATGAGCAGTTCTTC.

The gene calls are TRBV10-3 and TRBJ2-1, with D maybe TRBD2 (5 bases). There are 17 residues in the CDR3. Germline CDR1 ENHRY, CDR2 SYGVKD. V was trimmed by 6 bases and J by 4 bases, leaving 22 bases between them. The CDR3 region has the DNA TGTGCCATCAGCCGCCGGGGTGCCCCAAAAAATTACAATGAGCAGTTCTTC. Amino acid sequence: CAISRRGAPKNYNEQFF.

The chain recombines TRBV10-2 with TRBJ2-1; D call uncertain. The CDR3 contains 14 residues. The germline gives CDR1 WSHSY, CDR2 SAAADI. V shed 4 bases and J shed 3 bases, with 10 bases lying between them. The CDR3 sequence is CASSVTTNYNEQFF. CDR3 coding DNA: TGCGCCAGCAGTGTTACTACCAACTACAATGAGCAGTTCTTC.

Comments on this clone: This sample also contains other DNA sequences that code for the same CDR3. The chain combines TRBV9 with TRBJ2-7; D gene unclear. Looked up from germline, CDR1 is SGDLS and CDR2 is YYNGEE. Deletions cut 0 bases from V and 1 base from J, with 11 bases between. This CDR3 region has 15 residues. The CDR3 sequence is CASSVGSSGSYEQYF. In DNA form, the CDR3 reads TGTGCCAGCAGCGTAGGGTCGTCTGGGTCCTACGAGCAGTACTTC.

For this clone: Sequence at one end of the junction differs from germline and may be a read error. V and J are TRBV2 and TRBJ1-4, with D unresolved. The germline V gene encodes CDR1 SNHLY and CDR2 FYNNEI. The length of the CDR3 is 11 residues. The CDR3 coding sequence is TGTGCCAACAGTGACGGGGAAAAACTGTTTTTT. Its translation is CANSDGEKLFF.

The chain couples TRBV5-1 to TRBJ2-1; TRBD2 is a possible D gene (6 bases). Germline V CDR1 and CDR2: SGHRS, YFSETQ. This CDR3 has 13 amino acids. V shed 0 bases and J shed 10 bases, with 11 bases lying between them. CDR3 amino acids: CASSLELAAEQFF. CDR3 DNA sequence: TGCGCCAGCAGCTTGGAACTAGCCGCCGAGCAGTTCTTC.

CDR3 bases: TGCGCCAGCAGCCAAGATATCTTCATGGGCTACTCCCGCGAGCAGTACTTC. Its translation is CASSQDIFMGYSREQYF. J is TRBJ2-7 and V is TRBV4-1; D gene ambiguous. The CDR3 loop spans 17 amino acids. Germline V gene lookup returns CDR1 MGHRA and CDR2 YSYEKL. V shed 0 bases and J shed 6 bases, with 21 bases lying between them.

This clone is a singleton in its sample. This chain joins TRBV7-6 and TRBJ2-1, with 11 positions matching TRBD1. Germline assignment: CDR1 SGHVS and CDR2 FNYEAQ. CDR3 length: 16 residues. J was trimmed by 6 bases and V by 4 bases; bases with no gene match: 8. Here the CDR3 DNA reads TGTGCCAGCAGCTCGCGGACAGGGGGCTTTTTCAATGAGCAGTTCTTC. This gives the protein CASSSRTGGFFNEQFF.

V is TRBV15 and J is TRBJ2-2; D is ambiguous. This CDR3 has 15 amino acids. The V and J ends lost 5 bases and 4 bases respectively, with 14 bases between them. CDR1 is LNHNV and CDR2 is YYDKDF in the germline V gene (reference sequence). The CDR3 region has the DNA TGTGCCACCAGCCCCCGGACCCTTGGCACCGGGGAGCTGTTTTTT. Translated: CATSPRTLGTGELFF.

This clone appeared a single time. The CDR3 region has the DNA TGTGCCAGCAGCTTGGGAAGCCTTAGCAATCAGCCCCAGCATTTT. This sequence encodes CASSLGSLSNQPQHF. The J gene is TRBJ1-5, the V gene TRBV5-5, with D hard to call. CDR1 is SGHKS, CDR2 YYEKEE, per germline (reference sequence). Trimming took off 0 bases at V and 0 bases at J, with 7 bases between the two ends. This CDR3 is 15 amino acids long.

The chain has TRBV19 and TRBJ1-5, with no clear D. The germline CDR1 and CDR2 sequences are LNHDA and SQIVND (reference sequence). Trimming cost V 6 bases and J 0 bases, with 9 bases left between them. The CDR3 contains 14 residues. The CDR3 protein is CASRGVGSNQPQHF. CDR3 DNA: TGTGCCAGTAGGGGAGTGGGTAGCAATCAGCCCCAGCATTTT.

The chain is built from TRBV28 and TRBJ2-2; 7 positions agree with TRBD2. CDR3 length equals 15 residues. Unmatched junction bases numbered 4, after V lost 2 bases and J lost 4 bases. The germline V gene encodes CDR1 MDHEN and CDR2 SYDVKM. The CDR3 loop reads CASSLAGDSTGELFF. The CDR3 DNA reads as TGTGCCAGCAGTTTAGCGGGAGACAGCACCGGGGAGCTGTTTTTT.

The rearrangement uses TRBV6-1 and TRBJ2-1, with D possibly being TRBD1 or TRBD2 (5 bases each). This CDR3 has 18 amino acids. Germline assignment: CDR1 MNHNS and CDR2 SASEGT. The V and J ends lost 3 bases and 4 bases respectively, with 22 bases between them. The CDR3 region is CASSDWGPRGSRYNEQFF. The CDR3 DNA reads TGTGCCAGCAGTGATTGGGGACCCCGCGGTAGTAGGTACAATGAGCAGTTCTTC.

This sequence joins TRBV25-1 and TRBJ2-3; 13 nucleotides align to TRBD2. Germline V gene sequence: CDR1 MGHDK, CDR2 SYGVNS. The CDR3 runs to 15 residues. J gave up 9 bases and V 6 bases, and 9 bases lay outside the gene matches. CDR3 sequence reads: CASSPRTSGSYTQYF. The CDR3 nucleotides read TGTGCCAGCAGCCCACGGACTAGCGGGAGTTACACGCAGTATTTT.

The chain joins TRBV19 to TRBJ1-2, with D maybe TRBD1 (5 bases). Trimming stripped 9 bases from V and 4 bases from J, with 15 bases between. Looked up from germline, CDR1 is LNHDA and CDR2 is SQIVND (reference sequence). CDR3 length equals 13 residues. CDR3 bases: TGTGCCAGCTGCGCCGGGCAGGGCTATGGCTACACCTTC. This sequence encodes CASCAGQGYGYTF.